The source of this T cell receptor beta chain is a study of T-cell memory formation after mild COVID-19 (dated by TCRdb to the early 2020s). General notes on the study: TCR sequence clusters from the two donors were found to be largely donor specific. T-cell clones expanding and contracting after mild COVID-19 in a couple of donors were tracked by longitudinal TCRalpha and TCRbeta repertoire sequencing. Two young, previously healthy adult volunteers made up the cohort, one male and one female.

As to this clonotype: The antigen this receptor binds is unknown. There are no base qualities to consult, and no much larger clone falls within one base.

Ficoll-Paque density gradient centrifugation was the method used to isolate PBMCs. The paper's findings and limits, for the study overall: Balanced CD4/CD8 phenotypes were observed for clones contracting from day 15 to 85, whereas a bias towards CD4+ was observed for a second wave of clones expanding from day 15 to 37. The second-wave clones that peaked on day 37 were not confirmed to be SARS-CoV-2 specific. Only two mild cases were covered in the study, and larger cohorts including severe cases with pre-infection samples were considered necessary. Contracting CD4+ clones were found mainly in CM and EM memory subsets, while CD8+ clones were enriched in EMRA. Some responding clones were detected in pre-infection memory, suggesting pre-existing cross-reactive memory T cells joined the SARS-CoV-2 response.

Sequencing relied on an Illumina NovaSeq 6000. TCRalpha and TCRbeta cDNA libraries were constructed by 5'RACE with constant-segment primers, with sample barcodes and unique molecular identifiers being introduced. Trizol reagent was used to extract RNA from every sample. Amplification of the libraries took two PCR steps, and the second step added a second sample barcode plus Illumina TruSeq adapters. Sequencing of the libraries was done on an Illumina NovaSeq, producing 2 x 150 bp paired-end reads. The authors' pipeline ran thus. The reads were demultiplexed and collapsed into UMI-guided consensus sequences using migec v1.2.7. Using mixcr v2.1.11, the UMI consensuses were aligned to TRA and TRB V and J templates and assembled into clonotypes. A clonotype was counted as expanded or contracted only if both edgeR and NoisET called the change significant, with noise models trained on biological replicates. For edgeR calls, a false discovery rate-adjusted p below 0.01 and a log2 fold-change threshold of 1 were applied. As an exploratory analysis of dynamics, max-normalized trajectories of the 1000 most abundant clonotypes were examined by PCA with hierarchical clustering. Each responding clone was given a CD4 or CD8 phenotype based on the CD4+ and CD8+ repertoires, which had been sequenced separately. TCRdb cleaned the public reads at Q25 with fastp, built clones with MiXCR and kept in-frame beta chains. Under each unique CDR3 protein, matching rows form one entry showing the most common genes and DNA. Here the V and J calls rest on TCRdb's processing, not on the authors' analysis. The sample profile shows approximately 60,000 distinct CDR3 sequences; 8% to 9.5% of them were found once. Of the sample, 1.2% falls within the top ten clones.

After removal of 6 bases from V and 3 bases from J, the junction retains 2 bases not matched to a gene. Including cysteine and phenylalanine, the CDR3 has 13 amino acids. Only the CDR3 portion is preserved as DNA: 39 bases, with reading frame beginning at the first base. The clonotype originates from a man between 18 and 29 years old who had mild COVID-19 (a few samples of this study predate the infection). The sample titles of this study are shuffled in the database, so cell type and time point are left out; the donor was told from shared clones. Sequencing was done on a sample of PBMCs or a T cell subset sorted from them (not recorded which). The V gene is TRBV12-3 or TRBV12-4 and the J gene is TRBJ2-7, with 10 bases matching TRBD1. DNA sequence: TGTGCCAGCAGGACAGGGGGCATCTACGAGCAGTACTTC. Its translation reads: CASRTGGIYEQYF.